The clone carrying this TCR beta chain was picked up a small number of times. Its antigen is not known. Germline V CDR1 and CDR2: SGHTA, FQGNSA. The CDR3 spans 15 residues. The ends lost 4 bases at V and 4 bases at J; junction bases unmatched: 4. This specimen belongs to a study of identical twins. Study-wide points: Abundant beta clonotypes from cord blood had fewer insertions, unlike memory repertoires, which showed none. Recombination models fit unrelated individuals' TCR alpha sharing but underestimated twins'. Out-of-frame alpha sequences shared by twins showed excess low generation probability.

Through template switching, a universal primer site was introduced, and the cDNA contained unique molecular identifiers. From the 5' RACE reads, TCRdb called clonotypes with MiXCR, one entry per CDR3 protein. The sample includes about 430,000 distinct CDR3 sequences, 15% to 20% of them seen just once. Sequencing was carried out using naive T cells sorted from blood. This clonotype was sampled from a man aged 50 to 60 in good health. V usage is TRBV7-2 and J usage is TRBJ2-2; TRBD1 aligns across 9 bases. For the CDR3, the DNA is TGTGCCAGCAGCTCCGGGACAGGGAGCACCGGGGAGCTGTTTTTT. Amino acid sequence: CASSSGTGSTGELFF.